These 29 T cell receptor beta chains share one sample of origin, sequenced in a study of chemoradiotherapy in HPV16-positive cancers. The data were produced by immunoSEQ multiplex PCR, yet TCRdb's version contains in-frame clones alone and is incomplete. The table lists around 17,000 clones, around three quarters of them singletons. The sample here was tumor tissue, taken from a patient who underwent chemoradiotherapy. Receptor source: a human donor with HPV-associated anogenital cancer.

J is TRBJ2-1 and V is TRBV11-1; TRBD2 aligns across 9 bases. The germline V gene encodes CDR1 SGHAT and CDR2 FQDESV (reference sequence). V was clipped by 4 bases and J by 10 bases; unmatched bases: 11. The CDR3 has 15 residues. The CDR3 bases are TGTGCCAGCAGCTCCCAGAGCGGGGGGCCGGGGGAGCAGTTCTTC. Its translation is CASSSQSGGPGEQFF.

This chain connects TRBV2 to TRBJ2-2; TRBD2 matches 10 bases. The CDR3 is made up of 17 amino acids. Germline trimming cut 7 bases from V and 0 bases from J; bases unmatched to any gene: 8. CDR1 and CDR2 (germline): SNHLY, FYNNEI. The CDR3 loop is CASKQGSGGANTGELFF. DNA for the CDR3: TGTGCCAGCAAACAAGGAAGCGGGGGGGCGAACACCGGGGAGCTGTTTTTT.

This clone appeared a few times. The chain employs TRBV9 and TRBJ1-5; tentative D call: TRBD1 (5 bases). V was pared by 0 bases and J by 4 bases, with 11 bases between. Per germline, CDR1 SGDLS and CDR2 YYNGEE. The CDR3 totals 15 residues. This CDR3 is CASSVDGTENQPQHF. CDR3 nucleotides: TGTGCCAGCAGCGTAGATGGGACGGAGAATCAGCCCCAGCATTTT.

The J gene is TRBJ2-3, the V gene TRBV13, with TRBD2 identical over 9 bases. The CDR3 is 16 amino acids. Germline lookup yields CDR1 PRHDT and CDR2 FYEKMQ (reference sequence). V lost 4 bases and J lost 10; bases outside the gene matches: 15. The CDR3 DNA sequence: TGTGCCAGCAGCTCCGTCGGGCGGGGGGGCGATTCTCCGCAGTATTTT. Translating it yields CASSSVGRGGDSPQYF.

The chain couples TRBV29-1 to TRBJ2-7, with D tentatively TRBD2 (5 bases). Germline V CDR1 and CDR2: SQVTM, ANQGSEA. This CDR3 contains 15 residues. Deletions cut 0 bases from V and 6 bases from J, with 18 bases between. The CDR3 nucleotides are TGCAGCGTTGAAGATAGAGGGCTCCTTGGCGGCGAGCAGTACTTC. This gives the protein CSVEDRGLLGGEQYF.

The chain joins TRBV11-3 to TRBJ2-7; D perhaps matches TRBD2 (5 bases). The CDR3 consists of 15 residues. Germline CDR1 reads SGHNT; CDR2 reads YENEEA. With 0 bases removed from V and 0 bases from J, the gap between germline ends came to 9 bases. This CDR3 reads CASSLDSVSSYEQYF. CDR3 DNA: TGTGCCAGCAGCTTAGATAGCGTGAGCTCCTACGAGCAGTACTTC. The full variable domain, rest sourced from reference TRBV11-3 and TRBJ2-7, is EAGVVQSPRYKIIEKKQPVAFWCNPISGHNTLYWYLQNLGQGPELLIRYENEEAVDDSQLPKDRFSAERLKGVDSTLKIQPAELGDSAVYLCASSLDSVSSYEQYFGPGTRLTVT.

The chain is built from TRBV6-1 and TRBJ1-6; D may be TRBD1 (5 bases). This CDR3 region has 12 residues. Germline V CDR1 and CDR2: MNHNS, SASEGT. Trimming removed 6 bases at V and 7 bases at J, with 7 bases between. The CDR3: CASRAGNSPLHF. DNA of the CDR3: TGTGCCAGCAGAGCAGGGAATTCACCCCTCCACTTT.

This chain uses TRBV28 with TRBJ1-2; D is undetermined. V gave up 6 bases and J gave up 2 bases, with 10 bases separating them. CDR3 length: 13 amino acids. Germline V lookup: CDR1 MDHEN, CDR2 SYDVKM. The CDR3 sequence is CASRAPGNYGYTF. CDR3 DNA sequence: TGTGCCAGCAGGGCCCCGGGAAACTATGGCTACACCTTC.

The rearrangement joins TRBV13 to TRBJ1-1, with 7 nucleotides matching TRBD1. The ends lost 3 bases at V and 8 bases at J; junction bases unmatched: 6. Germline V lookup: CDR1 PRHDT, CDR2 FYEKMQ (reference sequence). The CDR3 is 13 amino acids. CDR3 DNA sequence: TGTGCCAGCAGCTTTATAGGGGGCCGAGAAGCTTTCTTT. This gives the protein CASSFIGGREAFF.

The chain links TRBV21-1 to TRBJ2-2; the tabulated D call, TRBD2, remains unverified against the DNA. TRBV21-1 counts as a pseudogene. This CDR3 contains 14 residues. CDR3 DNA: TGTGCCAGCAGCAAAGAAAGCGGCACCGGGGAGCTGTTTTTT. Protein sequence: CASSKESGTGELFF.

The chain has TRBV27 and TRBJ2-7, with TRBD1 matching 9 bases. Germline V gene data show CDR1 as MNHEY and CDR2 as SMNVEV (reference sequence). The trim removed 0 bases at V and 4 bases at J, leaving 13 bases unmatched. The CDR3 contains 18 residues. CDR3 loop: CASSLSPLGQGVSYEQYF. CDR3 coding DNA: TGTGCCAGCAGTTTATCGCCCCTGGGACAGGGTGTGAGTTACGAGCAGTACTTC.

This chain connects TRBV6-5 to TRBJ2-1, with D unresolved. Trimming took off 7 bases at V and 4 bases at J, with 5 bases between the two ends. CDR3 length: 11 amino acids. In germline, CDR1 is MNHEY, CDR2 SVGAGI. The CDR3 region is CASTEYNEQFF. CDR3 DNA: TGTGCCAGCACCGAATACAATGAGCAGTTCTTC.

The chain combines TRBV7-2 with TRBJ1-2; unclear D gene. Deletions cut 2 bases from V and 2 bases from J, with 9 bases between. Germline V lookup: CDR1 SGHTA, CDR2 FQGNSA. This CDR3 is built from 14 residues. The CDR3 DNA reads TGTGCCAGCAGCTTAAGTCTCACGAACTATGGCTACACCTTC. Its protein product is CASSLSLTNYGYTF.

V is TRBV16 and J is TRBJ2-3; D remains ambiguous. The CDR3 is 13 amino acids. Trimming took 3 bases from V and 7 from J, leaving 11 bases between them. In germline, CDR1 is KGHSY, CDR2 FQNENV. The CDR3 reads CASSQSQRNTQYF. Written as DNA, the CDR3 is TGTGCCAGCAGCCAGAGTCAGAGGAATACGCAGTATTTT.

The chain carries TRBV10-3 and TRBJ1-3; D uncertain. The CDR3 loop spans 13 amino acids. The germline V gene encodes CDR1 ENHRY and CDR2 SYGVKD. Trimming took off 8 bases at V and 4 bases at J, with 12 bases between the two ends. CDR3 sequence reads: CAISGIQGNTIYF. Written as DNA, the CDR3 is TGTGCCATCTCAGGAATTCAAGGAAACACCATATATTTT.

The V call is TRBV11-2, the J call TRBJ2-6; D unresolved. V lost 2 bases and J lost 1, with 9 bases in between. The germline CDR1 and CDR2 sequences are SGHAT and FQNNGV. The CDR3 contains 16 residues. CDR3 coding DNA: TGTGCCAGCAGCTTACGGGTAGTTTCTGGGGCCAACGTCCTGACTTTC. Its protein product is CASSLRVVSGANVLTF.

The CDR3 sequence is CASSYGSSSYEQYF. DNA for the CDR3: TGTGCCAGCAGTTACGGGTCTAGCTCCTACGAGCAGTACTTC. This chain links TRBV6-6 with TRBJ2-7, with D unclear. V shed 2 bases and J shed 0 bases, with 8 bases lying between them. This CDR3 spans 14 amino acids. Per germline, CDR1 MNHNY and CDR2 SVGAGI (reference sequence).

This clone was seen only once. The V and J genes are TRBV5-4 and TRBJ2-5; D may be TRBD2 (5 bases). The CDR3 has 13 amino acids. Germline V lookup: CDR1 SGHNT, CDR2 YYREEE (reference sequence). The V gene lost 3 bases and the J gene lost 5 bases, with 11 bases spanning the gap. The CDR3 region is CASSYPGDETQYF. The CDR3 bases are TGTGCCAGCAGCTATCCCGGGGATGAGACCCAGTACTTC.

The chain employs TRBV2 and TRBJ1-6; 10 bases match TRBD1. The germline V gene encodes CDR1 SNHLY and CDR2 FYNNEI. The CDR3 runs 17 residues. V lost 5 bases to trimming and J lost 8 bases; unmatched junction nucleotides: 12. This CDR3 reads CASSFPGQGSPHSPLHF. The CDR3 DNA follows: TGTGCCAGCAGTTTTCCGGGACAGGGGTCCCCTCATTCACCCCTCCACTTT.

This chain uses TRBV18 with TRBJ1-1, with 12 bases matching TRBD1. CDR3 length: 15 residues. J was trimmed by 4 bases and V by 2 bases; bases with no gene match: 2. Germline CDR1 and CDR2: KGHSH and LQKENI. CDR3 DNA sequence: TGTGCCAGCTCACCAGGGACAGGGGGCATCACTGAAGCTTTCTTT. As protein: CASSPGTGGITEAFF.

The rearrangement joins TRBV7-3 to TRBJ2-2; D gene ambiguous. The V and J ends lost 2 bases and 6 bases respectively, with 4 bases between them. Germline-derived CDR1 and CDR2 are SGHTA and FQGTGA. The CDR3 contains 12 residues. The CDR3 sequence is CASSLGAGELFF. CDR3 bases: TGTGCCAGCAGCTTAGGGGCCGGGGAGCTGTTTTTT.

The rearrangement joins TRBV4-1 to TRBJ1-5; possible D gene TRBD1, 5 bases. The CDR3 contains 15 residues. Germline V gene lookup returns CDR1 MGHRA and CDR2 YSYEKL. V was clipped by 0 bases and J by 5 bases, with 11 bases between them. CDR3 amino acids: CASSQEVTGDQPQHF. CDR3 DNA: TGCGCCAGCAGCCAAGAGGTAACAGGAGATCAGCCCCAGCATTTT.

This clone was found once. V and J are TRBV6-1 and TRBJ2-2; TRBD2 agrees at 10 bases. V shed 8 bases, J shed 4 bases, and the junction held 7 bases outside the gene matches. This CDR3 has 15 residues. Looked up from germline, CDR1 is MNHNS and CDR2 is SASEGT. The CDR3 DNA sequence: TGTGCCAGCGAAGCGGGAGGGCCCACCACCGGGGAGCTGTTTTTT. It yields the protein CASEAGGPTTGELFF.

The chain uses TRBV2 and TRBJ2-1, with D perhaps TRBD1 (5 bases). The germline V gene encodes CDR1 SNHLY and CDR2 FYNNEI. V shed 2 bases and J shed 12 bases, with 17 bases lying between them. There are 14 residues in the CDR3. The CDR3 region has the DNA TGTGCCAGCAGTGAAATAGGGGATAGCTTCGGGCAGTTCTTC. It translates to CASSEIGDSFGQFF.

V is TRBV4-1 and J is TRBJ2-7; 10 positions match TRBD1. CDR3 length: 16 amino acids. Germline CDR1 MGHRA, CDR2 YSYEKL. V was pared by 0 bases and J by 4 bases, with 6 bases of the junction left unmatched. The CDR3, as DNA: TGCGCCAGCAGCCAAGATTGGCCGGGACAGGGGTACGAGCAGTACTTC. Encoded protein: CASSQDWPGQGYEQYF.

This sequence joins TRBV30 and TRBJ2-7; D may be TRBD1 or TRBD2 (5 bases each). Germline lookup yields CDR1 GTSNPN and CDR2 SVGIG (reference sequence). The CDR3 extends over 13 amino acids. Deletions cut 8 bases from V and 4 bases from J, with 18 bases between. CDR3 residues: CALKLGTRYEQYF. As DNA, the CDR3 is TGTGCCCTCAAGCTGGGGACCAGATACGAGCAGTACTTC. Using reference TRBV30 and TRBJ2-7 for the parts outside the CDR3, the full variable domain is SQTIHQWPATLVQPVGSPLSLECTVEGTSNPNLYWYRQAAGRGLQLLFYSVGIGQISSEVPQNLSASRPQDRQFILSSKKLLLSDSGFYLCALKLGTRYEQYFGPGTRLTVT.

This chain connects TRBV4-1 to TRBJ2-5; 7 nucleotides line up with TRBD2. The V gene end was trimmed by 10 bases and the J gene end by 0 bases; junction bases not matched to a gene: 5. CDR1 and CDR2 from the germline V gene are MGHRA and YSYEKL. The CDR3 runs to 13 residues. The CDR3 loop is CATARGDQETQYF. The CDR3 DNA sequence: TGCGCCACAGCCCGGGGGGACCAAGAGACCCAGTACTTC.

This clone was detected only once. The V and J genes are TRBV9 and TRBJ2-1; D call uncertain. V shed 0 bases and J shed 0 bases, with 7 bases lying between them. The CDR3 has 15 residues. Looked up from germline, CDR1 is SGDLS and CDR2 is YYNGEE. CDR3 nucleotides: TGTGCCAGCAGCGTAGCGACGAGCTCCTACAATGAGCAGTTCTTC. The encoded protein is CASSVATSSYNEQFF.

The gene calls are TRBV5-1 and TRBJ2-7; 7 bases line up with TRBD2. V lost 3 bases, J lost 4 bases, and 4 bases stayed unmatched. CDR3 length: 13 amino acids. Germline V CDR1 and CDR2: SGHRS, YFSETQ. The CDR3, as DNA: TGCGCCAGCAGCTGGTCTAGCGGATACGAGCAGTACTTC. Translated: CASSWSSGYEQYF.